These 8 T cell receptor beta chains were sequenced from one sample in a study of T cell responses to AZD1222 COVID-19 vaccine. Sequenced by immunoSEQ multiplex PCR; TCRdb stores in-frame clones only, minus some. The repertoire holds about 76,000 clones, with 65% to 80% as singletons. The sequenced sample was peripheral blood, obtained 28 days after the second dose of the MenACWY control vaccine. The receptors originated from an adult who received the MenACWY meningococcal vaccine as a control.

The V call is TRBV2, the J call TRBJ1-2, with D possibly matching TRBD1 (5 bases). The CDR3 sequence is 13 residues long. V dropped 7 bases and J dropped 3 bases, with 12 bases sitting between them. Per germline, CDR1 SNHLY and CDR2 FYNNEI. The CDR3 region is CASTSGRDYGYTF. The CDR3 DNA follows: TGTGCCAGCACATCGGGCAGGGACTATGGCTACACCTTC.

The chain couples TRBV7-3 to TRBJ2-1, with TRBD2 matching over 14 bases. J gave up 11 bases and V 0 bases, and 3 bases lay outside the gene matches. Looked up from germline, CDR1 is SGHTA and CDR2 is FQGTGA. The CDR3 spans 15 residues. CDR3 protein: CASSLTGTSGGKQFF. CDR3 bases: TGTGCCAGCAGCTTAACGGGGACTAGCGGGGGTAAGCAGTTCTTC.

V is TRBV5-1 and J is TRBJ1-1; D is unresolved. Germline V gene sequence: CDR1 SGHRS, CDR2 YFSETQ. The CDR3 totals 14 residues. Trimming took off 1 base at V and 1 base at J, with 8 bases between the two ends. The CDR3 region is CASSLSARNTEAFF. The CDR3 nucleotides read TGCGCCAGCAGCTTGTCGGCCAGGAACACTGAAGCTTTCTTT.

This chain links TRBV12-3 or TRBV12-4 with TRBJ2-2, with D hard to call. Trimming shortened V by 5 bases and J by 5 bases, and 9 bases separated the two germline ends. This CDR3 is 13 amino acids long. The CDR3 DNA is TGTGCCAGCAGTCTTCTCTCGACCGGGGAGCTGTTTTTT. This sequence encodes CASSLLSTGELFF.

This clone is a singleton in its sample. The V call is TRBV7-9, the J call TRBJ2-1, with D maybe TRBD2 (5 bases). Trimming left V 5 bases short and J 5 bases short, with 13 bases between. CDR1 and CDR2 (germline): SEHNR, FQNEAQ (reference sequence). The CDR3 covers 14 residues. For the CDR3, the DNA is TGTGCCAGCAGCGCCGCCGGGAACAACAATGAGCAGTTCTTC. Translated, it gives CASSAAGNNNEQFF.

CDR3 DNA: TGTGCCAGCAGTCGAAGGACAGGGGGTAGTTCACCCCTCCACTTT. This gives the protein CASSRRTGGSSPLHF. This chain joins TRBV6-2 or TRBV6-3 and TRBJ1-6; TRBD1 agrees at 10 bases. The CDR3 loop spans 15 amino acids. Germline V gene data show CDR1 as MNHEY and CDR2 as SVGEGT. V lost 5 bases and J lost 9; bases outside the gene matches: 7.

The chain employs TRBV3-1 (or the pseudogene TRBV3-2) and TRBJ1-2; possible D gene TRBD1, 5 bases. Germline V gene data show CDR1 as LGHDT and CDR2 as YNNKEL (reference sequence). With 2 bases removed from V and 8 bases from J, the gap between germline ends came to 15 bases. CDR3 size: 14 residues. CDR3 DNA sequence: TGTGCCAGCAGCCAAACTGGGCAGGGCGTGGGCTACACCTTC. It translates to CASSQTGQGVGYTF.

The chain carries TRBV2 and TRBJ1-2; D remains ambiguous. The CDR3 has 14 amino acids. V lost 6 bases and J lost 4, with 15 bases in between. Germline V gene data show CDR1 as SNHLY and CDR2 as FYNNEI. As DNA, the CDR3 is TGTGCCAGCAGCCCGGGCAGGACGACCTATGGCTACACCTTC. Translating gives CASSPGRTTYGYTF.